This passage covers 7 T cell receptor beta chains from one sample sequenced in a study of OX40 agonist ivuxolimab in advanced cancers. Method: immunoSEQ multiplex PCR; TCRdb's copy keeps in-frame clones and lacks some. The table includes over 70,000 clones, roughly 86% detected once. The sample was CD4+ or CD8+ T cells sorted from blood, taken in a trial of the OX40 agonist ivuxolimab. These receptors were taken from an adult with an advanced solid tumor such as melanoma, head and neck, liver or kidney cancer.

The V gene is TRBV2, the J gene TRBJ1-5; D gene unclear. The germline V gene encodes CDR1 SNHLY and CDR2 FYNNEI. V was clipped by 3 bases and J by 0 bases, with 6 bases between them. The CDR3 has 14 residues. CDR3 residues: CASSDPHSNQPQHF. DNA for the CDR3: TGTGCCAGCAGTGATCCCCATAGCAATCAGCCCCAGCATTTT.

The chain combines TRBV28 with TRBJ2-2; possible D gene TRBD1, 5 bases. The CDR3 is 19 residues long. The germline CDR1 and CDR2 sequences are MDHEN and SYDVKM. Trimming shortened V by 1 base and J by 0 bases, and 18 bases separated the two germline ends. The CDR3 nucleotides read TGTGCCAGCAGTTTATACAGGTCCACCACCCCCGCGAACACCGGGGAGCTGTTTTTT. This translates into CASSLYRSTTPANTGELFF.

CDR3 amino acids: CASSGGFAEAFF. CDR3 sequence (DNA): TGTGCCAGCAGCGGAGGGTTCGCTGAAGCTTTCTTT. The chain is built from TRBV2 and TRBJ1-1; D uncertain. The germline V gene has CDR1 SNHLY and CDR2 FYNNEI. V gave up 6 bases and J gave up 6 bases, with 11 bases separating them. This CDR3 contains 12 residues.

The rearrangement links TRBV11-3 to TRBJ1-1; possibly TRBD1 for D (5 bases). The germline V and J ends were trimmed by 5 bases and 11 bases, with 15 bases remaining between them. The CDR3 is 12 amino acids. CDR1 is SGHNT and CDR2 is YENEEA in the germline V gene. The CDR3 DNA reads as TGTGCCAGCAGCCCCAGAGAGGGGTGGGCTTTCTTT. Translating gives CASSPREGWAFF. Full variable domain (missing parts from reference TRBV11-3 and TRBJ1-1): EAGVVQSPRYKIIEKKQPVAFWCNPISGHNTLYWYLQNLGQGPELLIRYENEEAVDDSQLPKDRFSAERLKGVDSTLKIQPAELGDSAVYLCASSPREGWAFFGQGTRLTVV.

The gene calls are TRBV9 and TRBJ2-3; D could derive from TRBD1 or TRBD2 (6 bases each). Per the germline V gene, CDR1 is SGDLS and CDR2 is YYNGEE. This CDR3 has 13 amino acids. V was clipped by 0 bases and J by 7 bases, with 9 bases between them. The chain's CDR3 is CASSVEGGNTQYF. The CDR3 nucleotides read TGTGCCAGCAGCGTAGAAGGGGGGAATACGCAGTATTTT.

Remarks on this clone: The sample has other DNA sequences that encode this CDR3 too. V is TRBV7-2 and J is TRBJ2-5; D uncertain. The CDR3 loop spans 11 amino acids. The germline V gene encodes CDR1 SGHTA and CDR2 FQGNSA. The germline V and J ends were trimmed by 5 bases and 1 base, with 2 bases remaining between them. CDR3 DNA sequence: TGTGCCAGCAGCGGCCAAGAGACCCAGTACTTC. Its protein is CASSGQETQYF.

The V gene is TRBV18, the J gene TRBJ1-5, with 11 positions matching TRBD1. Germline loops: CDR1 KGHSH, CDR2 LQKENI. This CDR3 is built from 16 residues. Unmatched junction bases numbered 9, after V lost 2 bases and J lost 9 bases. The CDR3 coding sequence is TGTGCCAGCTCACCATCGGGACAGGGGGGTAATGGGCCCCAGCATTTT. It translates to CASSPSGQGGNGPQHF.